This entry describes one TCR beta chain. The protocol was immunoSEQ multiplex PCR, while the TCRdb copy is restricted to in-frame clones and leaves out a portion. The data hold hundreds of thousands of clones, with roughly 80% observed a single time. This record belongs to a study of blood T cell repertoires in COVID-19. In the study overall: T cells, B-cell-depleted T cells, or PBMCs provided the cDNA or gDNA that served as material.

V shed 6 bases and J shed 1 base, with 12 bases lying between them. The germline CDR1 and CDR2 sequences are MGHRA and YSYEKL. The CDR3 extends over 14 amino acids. The chain has TRBV4-1 and TRBJ1-1; D is perhaps TRBD1 (6 bases). This clonotype was obtained from a woman in her forties with active or convalescent COVID-19. The sequenced sample consisted of peripheral blood. This CDR3 reads CASRVTGSNTEAFF. The CDR3 DNA sequence: TGCGCCAGCAGGGTAACAGGGTCGAACACTGAAGCTTTCTTT.